The present entry profiles one T cell receptor (beta chain) with its context. The data were produced by immunoSEQ multiplex PCR, yet TCRdb's version contains in-frame clones alone and is incomplete. The repertoire holds 83,000 or so clones, with approximately 87% as singletons. The sample belongs to a study of T cell responses to AZD1222 COVID-19 vaccine. From germline, CDR1 is MNHEY and CDR2 SVGEGT. V lost 6 bases, J lost 6 bases, and 20 bases lay in between. The CDR3 contains 15 residues. Sequences were derived from peripheral blood, sampled on day 0 of MenACWY control vaccination. The chain uses TRBV6-2 or TRBV6-3 and TRBJ1-1, with D unclear. This TCR was recovered from an adult in good health. CDR3 DNA sequence: TGTGCCAGCAGCCTATTCTCCGGGGAGTGGGCTGAAGCTTTCTTT. This translates into CASSLFSGEWAEAFF.